Below, 23 T cell receptor beta chains from the same sample are listed, as sequenced in a study of CD8 T cells in ankylosing spondylitis. Study-level findings and limits: Made up of about eight highly homologous variants, a TCR beta motif appeared characteristic of ankylosing spondylitis blood.

TCRdb fed the 5' RACE reads into MiXCR, producing one record per CDR3 protein. The data contain hundreds of thousands of distinct CDR3 sequences, roughly 27% of them singletons. Which antigens these TCRs recognize remains unknown. Sequencing input: blood, either unsorted or a sorted T cell fraction (not recorded which). All receptors come from a male donor with ankylosing spondylitis.

The CDR3 nucleotides read TGTGCCAGCAGCCAAGTAAGGAACACCGGGGAGCTGTTTTTT. It codes for CASSQVRNTGELFF. The V and J genes are TRBV14 and TRBJ2-2; D call uncertain. V lost 1 base and J lost 1, with 4 bases in between. The CDR3 contains 14 residues. CDR1 SGHDN and CDR2 FVKESK come from the germline V gene.

This sequence joins TRBV20-1 and TRBJ2-1; 12 bases agree with TRBD2. The CDR3 runs to 13 residues. The V gene end was trimmed by 3 bases and the J gene end by 10 bases; junction bases not matched to a gene: 4. Looked up from germline, CDR1 is DFQATT and CDR2 is SNEGSKA (reference sequence). Written as DNA, the CDR3 is TGCAGTGCTAGGGGGACTAGCGGGTTAGAGCAGTTCTTC. Protein sequence: CSARGTSGLEQFF.

The sample holds a few counts of this clonotype. The CDR3 is CASSSQGNTGELFF. CDR3 in DNA: TGTGCCAGCAGCTCCCAGGGGAACACCGGGGAGCTGTTTTTT. The chain has TRBV5-5 and TRBJ2-2; weak D call: TRBD1 (5 bases). V gave up 3 bases and J gave up 1 base, with 7 bases separating them. The length of the CDR3 is 14 residues. Germline-derived CDR1 and CDR2 are SGHKS and YYEKEE (reference sequence).

This clonotype showed up just a few times. This chain joins TRBV27 and TRBJ1-2; 8 bases match TRBD1. CDR1 is MNHEY and CDR2 is SMNVEV in the germline V gene (reference sequence). V lost 5 bases and J lost 2; bases outside the gene matches: 7. The CDR3 contains 15 residues. CDR3 protein: CASSHFGDRNYGYTF. CDR3 sequence (DNA): TGTGCCAGCAGTCACTTCGGGGACAGGAACTATGGCTACACCTTC.

This clonotype was found a few times. The V gene is TRBV29-1, the J gene TRBJ1-1; unclear D gene. This CDR3 region has 12 residues. The germline CDR1 and CDR2 sequences are SQVTM and ANQGSEA. The V and J ends lost 4 bases and 7 bases respectively, with 13 bases between them. CDR3 region: CSVGTAESEAFF. In DNA, the CDR3 is TGCAGCGTTGGGACCGCCGAAAGTGAAGCTTTCTTT.

The chain couples TRBV3-1 to TRBJ1-3; D call uncertain. CDR3 length: 13 amino acids. V shed 11 bases and J shed 1 base, with 12 bases lying between them. CDR1 is LGHDT and CDR2 is YNNKEL in the germline V gene (reference sequence). The CDR3 protein is CAAGRASGNTIYF. The DNA of the CDR3 is TGTGCCGCGGGTAGGGCTTCTGGAAACACCATATATTTT.

This clonotype has only a few counts. The chain recombines TRBV27 with TRBJ2-2; 11 bases line up with TRBD2. This CDR3 comprises 19 residues. Trimming cost V 0 bases and J 7 bases; bases outside gene matches: 13. Germline V gene lookup returns CDR1 MNHEY and CDR2 SMNVEV (reference sequence). CDR3 DNA sequence: TGTGCCAGCAGTTTATCCCGGAGGAGGCTAGCGGGAGGTGACGGGGAGCTGTTTTTT. Translated, it gives CASSLSRRRLAGGDGELFF.

The chain uses TRBV2 and TRBJ2-7; D may match TRBD1 or TRBD2 (6 bases each). Per the germline V gene, CDR1 is SNHLY and CDR2 is FYNNEI. V lost 4 bases, J lost 4 bases, and 20 bases lay in between. The CDR3 runs 16 residues. The CDR3 nucleotides are TGTGCCAGCAGTGTCAGTCCTTGGACAGCGGGTTACGAGCAGTACGTC. It translates to CASSVSPWTAGYEQYV.

This clonotype was picked up a small number of times. The rearrangement uses TRBV7-9 and TRBJ2-5, with no clear D. There are 12 residues in the CDR3. Between the trimmed V and J ends, which lost 5 bases and 2 bases, there was a span of 6 bases. CDR1 and CDR2 from the germline V gene are SEHNR and FQNEAQ (reference sequence). CDR3 residues: CASSKSQETQYF. The CDR3 bases are TGTGCCAGCAGCAAATCTCAAGAGACCCAGTACTTC.

This chain uses TRBV30 with TRBJ2-2; 7 bases fit TRBD1. The germline V gene encodes CDR1 GTSNPN and CDR2 SVGIG (reference sequence). V gave up 8 bases and J gave up 5 bases; unmatched junction bases: 11. The CDR3 has 14 residues. This CDR3 is CAVPSGQVTGELFF. CDR3 nucleotide sequence: TGTGCCGTCCCATCCGGACAGGTGACCGGGGAGCTGTTTTTT.

The sample holds many counts of this clonotype. The J gene is TRBJ2-3, the V gene TRBV11-3; the match to TRBD2 covers 8 bases. The V gene end was trimmed by 2 bases and the J gene end by 4 bases; junction bases not matched to a gene: 8. Germline V gives CDR1 SGHNT, CDR2 YENEEA. The CDR3 sequence is 16 residues long. CDR3 loop: CASSLWSGSDADTQYF. CDR3 DNA sequence: TGTGCCAGCAGCTTATGGAGCGGGAGCGATGCAGATACGCAGTATTTT.

In this sample, this clonotype turned up a few times. V gene TRBV10-1 combines with J gene TRBJ2-2; tentative D call: TRBD2 (5 bases). The V gene's germline CDR1 is WNHNN and CDR2 SYGVQD (reference sequence). V lost 5 bases to trimming and J lost 1 base, with 14 bases between them. This CDR3 comprises 16 residues. Here the CDR3 reads CASSPPGGQNTGELFF. The DNA for the CDR3 is TGCGCCAGCAGTCCCCCCGGCGGGCAGAACACCGGGGAGCTGTTTTTT.

This clonotype came up many times. The V call is TRBV11-2, the J call TRBJ2-5, with 9 bases aligning to TRBD2. CDR3 length equals 15 residues. V dropped 2 bases and J dropped 0; count of bases not matched to a gene: 1. Germline CDR1 SGHAT, CDR2 FQNNGV. The CDR3 loop is CASSLLAGNQETQYF. Written as DNA, the CDR3 is TGTGCCAGCAGCTTACTAGCGGGGAACCAAGAGACCCAGTACTTC.

This clonotype occurred a few times. The chain links TRBV5-1 to TRBJ1-4; D gene uncertain. The V gene lost 0 bases and the J gene lost 7 bases, with 10 bases spanning the gap. The CDR3 runs to 14 residues. In germline, CDR1 is SGHRS, CDR2 YFSETQ. CDR3 amino acids: CASSLDRQGEKLFF. The CDR3 DNA reads as TGCGCCAGCAGCTTGGATCGTCAAGGTGAAAAACTGTTTTTT. The full variable domain, in which reference TRBV5-1 and TRBJ1-4 provide the parts outside the CDR3, is KAGVTQTPRYLIKTRGQQVTLSCSPISGHRSVSWYQQTPGQGLQFLFEYFSETQRNKGNFPGRFSGRQFSNSRSEMNVSTLELGDSALYLCASSLDRQGEKLFFGSGTQLSVL.

This clonotype was detected a few times. The chain is built from TRBV29-1 and TRBJ1-1; D is unresolved. This CDR3 spans 13 amino acids. Trimming stripped 3 bases from V and 7 bases from J, with 15 bases between. Germline-derived CDR1 and CDR2 are SQVTM and ANQGSEA. The CDR3 sequence: CSVDIRTNFEAFF. The CDR3 DNA reads TGCAGCGTTGATATCAGGACTAACTTTGAAGCTTTCTTT.

This clonotype was counted only a few times. The genes are TRBV28 and TRBJ2-3; TRBD2 aligns across 12 bases. The V segment lost 6 bases and the J segment 3 bases; nucleotides outside the gene matches: 16. The CDR3 spans 19 residues. Germline V gene data show CDR1 as MDHEN and CDR2 as SYDVKM. DNA of the CDR3: TGTGCCAGCAGCCCTCGACTAGCGGGAGCATTTAGGGGAACAGATACGCAGTATTTT. Translating gives CASSPRLAGAFRGTDTQYF.

In its sample, this clonotype was seen a few times. The rearrangement joins TRBV7-2 to TRBJ2-7; 8 bases fit TRBD2. The CDR3 has 15 amino acids. Trimming took 2 bases from V and 0 from J; bases not matched to a gene: 3. Per germline, CDR1 SGHTA and CDR2 FQGNSA. The CDR3 loop reads CASSLSGGSSYEQYF. In nucleotides, the CDR3 is TGTGCCAGCAGCTTAAGCGGGGGAAGCTCCTACGAGCAGTACTTC.

V gene TRBV9 combines with J gene TRBJ2-5, with unresolved D. Germline V gene sequence: CDR1 SGDLS, CDR2 YYNGEE. The germline V and J ends were trimmed by 0 bases and 4 bases, with 7 bases remaining between them. This CDR3 contains 13 residues. Here the CDR3 DNA reads TGTGCCAGCAGCGTAGCTTCGATAGAGACCCAGTACTTC. It specifies CASSVASIETQYF.

This clonotype was counted only a few times. The chain carries TRBV20-1 and TRBJ2-7, with unresolved D. From germline, CDR1 is DFQATT and CDR2 SNEGSKA (reference sequence). V shed 7 bases and J shed 2 bases, with 12 bases lying between them. This CDR3 has 12 amino acids. CDR3 in amino acids: CSGKGIAYEQYF. The CDR3 region has the DNA TGCAGTGGTAAAGGGATAGCCTACGAGCAGTACTTC.

The chain combines TRBV12-3 or TRBV12-4 with TRBJ2-5, with D perhaps TRBD2 (5 bases). CDR3 length: 14 amino acids. Trimming pared 5 bases from V and 3 bases from J, leaving 13 bases between. The CDR3 DNA is TGTGCCAGCAGTCCGCACGGGGTTAAAGAGACCCAGTACTTC. It codes for CASSPHGVKETQYF.

The rearrangement links TRBV29-1 to TRBJ1-1; no reliable D call. The CDR3 sequence is 15 residues long. In germline, CDR1 is SQVTM, CDR2 ANQGSEA. Trimming cost V 4 bases and J 1 base, with 16 bases left between them. CDR3 residues: CSVGIHRTKNTEAFF. In DNA, the CDR3 is TGCAGCGTTGGGATACACCGCACGAAGAACACTGAAGCTTTCTTT.

The chain employs TRBV15 and TRBJ1-2, with D maybe TRBD1 (6 bases). Germline V lookup: CDR1 LNHNV, CDR2 YYDKDF (reference sequence). V was cut by 3 bases and J by 8 bases, with 10 bases left in between. The CDR3 spans 12 residues. CDR3: CATSSSGAGYTF. CDR3 nucleotide sequence: TGTGCCACCAGCAGCTCAGGGGCCGGCTACACCTTC.

This clonotype was found a few times. The chain joins TRBV15 to TRBJ1-2, with 8 bases aligning to TRBD1. Germline V gene sequence: CDR1 LNHNV, CDR2 YYDKDF (reference sequence). V gave up 0 bases and J gave up 4 bases; unmatched junction bases: 7. CDR3 size: 16 residues. The CDR3 here is CATSREITGGSYGYTF. The DNA of the CDR3 is TGTGCCACCAGCAGAGAGATTACAGGGGGTAGCTATGGCTACACCTTC.